The 23 T cell receptor beta chains in this list originate from one sample, sequenced in a study of post-analysis software for immune sequencing data. Study-wide results and caveats: The five TRBV segments detected at higher frequency in patients than in controls included TRBV5-6, TRBV5-1 and TRBV20-1.

TCR beta libraries were prepared from cDNA with unique molecular identifiers. TCRdb re-called the PCR reads through MiXCR, storing one row per CDR3 protein. The sample holds roughly 650,000 distinct CDR3 sequences, roughly three fifths seen once. No antigen has been identified for these receptors. The sample consisted of blood. The source is a girl aged 2 to 10 with multiple sclerosis.

This clonotype occurred a few times. The V and J genes are TRBV5-1 and TRBJ2-3, with D maybe TRBD2 (5 bases). Per the germline V gene, CDR1 is SGHRS and CDR2 is YFSETQ. Trimming took 5 bases from V and 5 from J, leaving 15 bases between them. CDR3 length: 14 amino acids. The CDR3 DNA is TGCGCCAGCAGTCCCCGGCAAGAGGGAGATACGCAGTATTTT. Translated, it gives CASSPRQEGDTQYF.

The chain carries TRBV7-2 and TRBJ1-2; the D is unclear. Germline CDR1 and CDR2: SGHTA and FQGNSA. Trimming took off 4 bases at V and 4 bases at J, with 13 bases between the two ends. The CDR3 has 14 amino acids. CDR3 nucleotides: TGTGCCAGCAGCTCAGCGACTAACAGCTATGGCTACACCTTC. This translates into CASSSATNSYGYTF. Combining the CDR3 with reference TRBV7-2 and TRBJ1-2 gives the whole variable domain GAGVSQSPSNKVTEKGKDVELRCDPISGHTALYWYRQSLGQGLEFLIYFQGNSAPDKSGLPSDRFSAERTGGSVSTLTIQRTQQEDSAVYLCASSSATNSYGYTFGSGTRLTVV.

The chain has TRBV4-1 and TRBJ1-5; D is unclear. From germline, CDR1 is MGHRA and CDR2 YSYEKL. V was pared by 1 base and J by 0 bases, with 16 bases between. The CDR3 runs 18 residues. The CDR3 DNA sequence: TGCGCCAGCAGCCAAGGCCCCTTCCGCGTATATAGCAATCAGCCCCAGCATTTT. It encodes CASSQGPFRVYSNQPQHF.

A note on this clonotype: A read error may account for a junction end that differs from germline. The CDR3 sequence is CASSFPGARSNGQFF. CDR3 nucleotide sequence: TGCGCCAGCAGCTTCCCGGGGGCCAGGAGTAATGGGCAGTTCTTC. The chain carries TRBV5-1 and TRBJ2-1; D may correspond to TRBD1 or TRBD2 (6 bases each). Germline V lookup: CDR1 SGHRS, CDR2 YFSETQ. The CDR3 sequence is 15 residues long.

V and J are TRBV12-3 or TRBV12-4 and TRBJ2-5, with D unclear. The last part of the DNA fits TRBJ2-7 better; the J call may be wrong. The CDR3 is 13 residues long. In DNA form, the CDR3 reads TGTGCCAGCAGTTCCAATAGAAACTACGAGCAGTACTTC. Amino acid sequence: CASSSNRNYEQYF.

The chain combines TRBV20-1 with TRBJ2-1, with 7 bases fitting TRBD2. Germline loops: CDR1 DFQATT, CDR2 SNEGSKA (reference sequence). This CDR3 is 15 amino acids long. V gave up 6 bases and J gave up 4 bases; unmatched junction bases: 12. Here the CDR3 DNA reads TGCAGTGCCACGACCTCTAGCGGCGTATACAATGAGCAGTTCTTC. It yields the protein CSATTSSGVYNEQFF.

This chain uses TRBV29-1 with TRBJ1-1; D ambiguous. The CDR3 has 12 residues. Germline V gives CDR1 SQVTM, CDR2 ANQGSEA. Trimming removed 3 bases from V and 1 base from J, with 6 bases in between. The CDR3 reads CSVDRGNTEAFF. The CDR3 DNA follows: TGCAGCGTTGATCGGGGGAACACTGAAGCTTTCTTT.

There are a few counts of this clonotype. The CDR3 is CAISDSSGGREETQYF. Written as DNA, the CDR3 is TGTGCCATCAGTGACTCCTCCGGGGGCCGAGAGGAGACCCAGTACTTC. V is TRBV10-3 and J is TRBJ2-5; D is perhaps TRBD1 or TRBD2 (6 bases each). Germline V lookup: CDR1 ENHRY, CDR2 SYGVKD. V lost 3 bases and J 5 bases, leaving 19 bases between the germline ends. The CDR3 consists of 16 residues.

V is TRBV12-3 or TRBV12-4 and J is TRBJ2-6, with TRBD1 as a possible D gene (6 bases). The CDR3 has 19 amino acids. V shed 2 bases and J shed 1 base, with 18 bases lying between them. CDR3 sequence (DNA): TGTGCCAGCAGTTTACCTCCCCGACACAGGGTATCTGGGGCCAACGTCCTGACTTTC. It codes for CASSLPPRHRVSGANVLTF.

The chain combines TRBV27 with TRBJ2-7, with 10 bases fitting TRBD2. This CDR3 spans 16 amino acids. In germline, CDR1 is MNHEY, CDR2 SMNVEV (reference sequence). The trim removed 4 bases at V and 3 bases at J, leaving 9 bases unmatched. The CDR3 DNA reads as TGTGCCAGCAGTTCCATTTCATCTAGCGGGAGCTACGAGCAGTACTTC. Encoded protein: CASSSISSSGSYEQYF.

This chain's CDR3 is CASSYGLAGVYGELFF. In DNA form, the CDR3 reads TGTGCCAGCAGTTACGGTCTAGCGGGAGTGTACGGGGAGCTGTTTTTT. The V call is TRBV6-6, the J call TRBJ2-2; 10 nucleotides match TRBD2. Trimming cost V 2 bases and J 7 bases; bases outside gene matches: 7. The CDR3 sequence is 16 residues long. Germline CDR1 MNHNY, CDR2 SVGAGI (reference sequence).

Only one count was recorded for this clonotype. The chain employs TRBV7-2 and TRBJ2-7, with D possibly being TRBD1 (5 bases). V shed 1 base and J shed 2 bases, with 15 bases lying between them. The germline V gene has CDR1 SGHTA and CDR2 FQGNSA. The CDR3 loop spans 16 amino acids. The CDR3 spells CASSLDGAGAPYEQYF. In DNA form, the CDR3 reads TGTGCCAGCAGCTTAGATGGGGCAGGCGCCCCCTACGAGCAGTACTTC.

In this sample, this clonotype turned up once. Here the CDR3 reads CASEVFVAGNEQFF. CDR3 in DNA: TGTGCCAGCGAGGTATTCGTAGCGGGAAATGAGCAGTTCTTC. This sequence joins TRBV2 and TRBJ2-1; TRBD2 matches 8 bases. Trimming took 8 bases from V and 7 from J; bases not matched to a gene: 10. This CDR3 spans 14 amino acids. The V gene's germline CDR1 is SNHLY and CDR2 FYNNEI.

Worth noting for this clonotype: A much larger clone is a single base away; this may be a read error. The chain has TRBV5-1 and TRBJ2-5, with D possibly being TRBD1 or TRBD2 (5 bases each). CDR1 is SGHRS and CDR2 is YFSETQ in the germline V gene. The CDR3 contains 12 residues. V was trimmed by 0 bases and J by 6 bases, leaving 6 bases between them. CDR3 in DNA: TGCGCCAGCAGCTTGGAGGGACAGACCCAGTACTTC. It translates to CASSLEGQTQYF.

This clonotype was counted between two and nine times. The J gene is TRBJ2-3, the V gene TRBV29-1; D may be TRBD1 (6 bases). The CDR3 consists of 17 residues. The V end lost 1 base, the J end lost 1 base, and 18 bases lay between the germline ends. Germline V lookup: CDR1 SQVTM, CDR2 ANQGSEA. The CDR3 loop is CSVEGVLQGDRTDTQYF. The CDR3 DNA reads as TGCAGCGTTGAAGGAGTCCTACAGGGAGATCGCACAGATACGCAGTATTTT.

This clonotype was observed a handful of times. The rearrangement links TRBV29-1 to TRBJ2-1; 11 nucleotides match TRBD1. The germline CDR1 and CDR2 sequences are SQVTM and ANQGSEA. V gave up 7 bases and J gave up 5 bases; unmatched junction bases: 4. This CDR3 comprises 13 residues. CDR3 sequence reads: CSAGQGADNEQFF. In DNA, the CDR3 is TGCAGCGCCGGACAGGGGGCTGACAATGAGCAGTTCTTC.

The V and J genes are TRBV20-1 and TRBJ2-7; 13 nucleotides line up with TRBD2. V shed 6 bases and J 9 bases; nucleotides not matched to a gene: 8. This CDR3 is built from 13 residues. From germline, CDR1 is DFQATT and CDR2 SNEGSKA (reference sequence). In DNA, the CDR3 is TGCAGTGCCCGACTAGCGGGAGGTAGGGGGCAGTACTTC. This codes for CSARLAGGRGQYF.

This sequence joins TRBV10-3 and TRBJ2-3; TRBD1 matches at 7 bases. The CDR3 extends over 15 amino acids. Germline CDR1 is ENHRY and CDR2 is SYGVKD. Losses at the gene ends were 6 bases for V and 2 bases for J; bases not matched to a gene: 8. In DNA, the CDR3 is TGTGCCATCAGCCGGGGACAGTGGAACACAGATACGCAGTATTTT. Translating it yields CAISRGQWNTDTQYF.

The CDR3 DNA reads TGCGCCAGCAGCTTAAGGACAGCAAAGGATACGCAGTATTTT. Translated: CASSLRTAKDTQYF. The chain uses TRBV5-1 and TRBJ2-3; maybe TRBD1 (6 bases). The CDR3 contains 14 residues. The V end lost 2 bases, the J end lost 6 bases, and 13 bases lay between the germline ends. Germline CDR1 and CDR2: SGHRS and YFSETQ.

The chain joins TRBV10-3 to TRBJ1-1, with 9 bases that match TRBD1. Germline loops: CDR1 ENHRY, CDR2 SYGVKD. V was pared by 8 bases and J by 1 base, with 2 bases of the junction left unmatched. CDR3 length: 13 amino acids. CDR3 region: CAIGDRENTEAFF. CDR3 DNA sequence: TGTGCCATCGGGGACAGGGAGAACACTGAAGCTTTCTTT.

This clonotype was seen a few times. The chain uses TRBV12-3 or TRBV12-4 and TRBJ2-5; D not resolved. The CDR3 runs to 14 residues. V shed 3 bases and J shed 5 bases, with 13 bases lying between them. Written as DNA, the CDR3 is TGTGCCAGCAGTTTGCTTCAGGATAGCGAGACCCAGTACTTC. This translates into CASSLLQDSETQYF.

The rearrangement joins TRBV5-1 to TRBJ2-3; D remains unclear. Germline CDR1 SGHRS, CDR2 YFSETQ. Trimming stripped 0 bases from V and 8 bases from J, with 16 bases between. The CDR3 contains 15 residues. CDR3 sequence: CASSLAGSPASTQYF. DNA for the CDR3: TGCGCCAGCAGCTTGGCCGGGTCACCCGCTAGTACGCAGTATTTT.

There are a few counts of this clonotype. J is TRBJ1-2 and V is TRBV4-2; no reliable D call. The CDR3 contains 12 residues. Germline V gives CDR1 LGHNA, CDR2 YNFKEQ. The ends were cut back, 0 bases at V and 8 bases at J, with 7 bases in the middle. The CDR3 reads CASSQDKEGYTF. The CDR3 nucleotides are TGTGCCAGCAGCCAAGATAAGGAAGGCTACACCTTC.